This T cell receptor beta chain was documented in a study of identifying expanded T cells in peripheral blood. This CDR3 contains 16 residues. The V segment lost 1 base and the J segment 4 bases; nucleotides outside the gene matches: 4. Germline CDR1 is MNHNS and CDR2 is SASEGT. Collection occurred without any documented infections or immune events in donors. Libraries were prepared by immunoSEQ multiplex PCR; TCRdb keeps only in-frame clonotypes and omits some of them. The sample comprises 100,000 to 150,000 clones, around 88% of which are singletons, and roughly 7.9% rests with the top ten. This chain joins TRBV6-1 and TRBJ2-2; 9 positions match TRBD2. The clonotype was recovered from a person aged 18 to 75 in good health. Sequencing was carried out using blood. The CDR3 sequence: CASSEGTSAPTGELFF. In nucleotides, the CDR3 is TGTGCCAGCAGTGAAGGGACTAGCGCCCCCACCGGGGAGCTGTTTTTT.